Following are 6 T cell receptor beta chains from one sample sequenced in a study of CD8+ T cells in alopecia areata. RNA extraction was followed by reverse transcription into cDNA, which acted as the sequencing template. Sequenced by immunoSEQ multiplex PCR; TCRdb stores in-frame clones only, minus some. The top ten clones hold 9.5% to 12% of a sample with 180,000 or so clones, about 70% of them seen once. Source: CD8+ T cells sorted from blood, taken at week 0. The source of these receptors is a human donor with alopecia areata.

The chain employs TRBV7-9 and TRBJ2-3, with 7 nucleotides matching TRBD1. Germline CDR1 and CDR2: SEHNR and FQNEAQ (reference sequence). The CDR3 length is 14 residues. V was pared by 7 bases and J by 1 base, with 5 bases of the junction left unmatched. CDR3 sequence reads: CASKGAGGTDTQYF. The CDR3 DNA reads as TGTGCCAGCAAGGGGGCTGGCGGCACAGATACGCAGTATTTT.

The chain carries TRBV7-3 and TRBJ2-3; D not certain. Trimming removed 5 bases at V and 2 bases at J, with 11 bases between. Germline V CDR1 and CDR2: SGHTA, FQGTGA. The CDR3 is 14 residues long. CDR3 bases: TGTGCCAGCAGCCCATCCGGGTTCACAGATACGCAGTATTTT. This codes for CASSPSGFTDTQYF.

V gene TRBV6-6 combines with J gene TRBJ1-2; D remains unclear. Trimming took off 8 bases at V and 1 base at J, with 20 bases between the two ends. Germline V gene sequence: CDR1 MNHNY, CDR2 SVGAGI (reference sequence). There are 16 residues in the CDR3. The chain's CDR3 is CASGNYRGGSNYGYTF. CDR3 coding DNA: TGTGCCAGCGGGAATTACAGAGGCGGGAGTAACTATGGCTACACCTTC.

The chain carries TRBV6-1 and TRBJ1-1, with D possibly TRBD1 on 5 matching bases. The V and J ends lost 10 bases and 1 base respectively, with 10 bases between them. CDR1 is MNHNS and CDR2 is SASEGT in the germline V gene. The CDR3 extends over 12 amino acids. The CDR3 is CATTQENTEAFF. CDR3 sequence (DNA): TGTGCCACCACACAGGAGAACACTGAAGCTTTCTTT.

The chain combines TRBV2 with TRBJ2-2; 7 bases match TRBD1. This CDR3 region has 15 residues. Germline assignment: CDR1 SNHLY and CDR2 FYNNEI. Trimming at V came to 6 bases and at J to 5 bases, leaving 9 bases not matched to a gene. CDR3 coding DNA: TGTGCCAGCAGCGTATACAGGGGAGTGACCGGGGAGCTGTTTTTT. Protein sequence: CASSVYRGVTGELFF.

The V and J genes are TRBV7-9 and TRBJ1-1; TRBD1 might be the D (6 bases). CDR1 and CDR2 (germline): SEHNR, FQNEAQ (reference sequence). Trimming removed 6 bases from V and 8 bases from J, with 13 bases in between. The CDR3 length is 12 residues. This chain's CDR3 is CASRSGQPEAFF. The CDR3 nucleotides read TGTGCCAGCAGATCCGGACAGCCCGAAGCTTTCTTT.